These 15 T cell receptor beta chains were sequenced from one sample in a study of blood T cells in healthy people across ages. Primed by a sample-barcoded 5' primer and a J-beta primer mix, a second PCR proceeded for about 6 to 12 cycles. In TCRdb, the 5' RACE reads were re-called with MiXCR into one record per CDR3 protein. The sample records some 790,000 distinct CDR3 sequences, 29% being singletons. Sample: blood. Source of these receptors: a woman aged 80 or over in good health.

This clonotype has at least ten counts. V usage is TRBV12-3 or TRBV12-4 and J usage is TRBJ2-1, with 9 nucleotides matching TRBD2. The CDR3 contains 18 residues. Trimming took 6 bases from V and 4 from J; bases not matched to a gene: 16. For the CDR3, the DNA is TGTGCCAGCAGAACCCGAGCGGGGGGAAGGGTCCAATACAATGAGCAGTTCTTC. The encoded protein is CASRTRAGGRVQYNEQFF.

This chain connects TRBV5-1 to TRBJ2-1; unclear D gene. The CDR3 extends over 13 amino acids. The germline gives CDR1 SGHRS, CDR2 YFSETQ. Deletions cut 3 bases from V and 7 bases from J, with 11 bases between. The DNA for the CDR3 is TGCGCCAGCAGCTACGTCCATCAAAATGAGCAGTTCTTC. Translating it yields CASSYVHQNEQFF. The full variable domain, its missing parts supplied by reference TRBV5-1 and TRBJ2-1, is KAGVTQTPRYLIKTRGQQVTLSCSPISGHRSVSWYQQTPGQGLQFLFEYFSETQRNKGNFPGRFSGRQFSNSRSEMNVSTLELGDSALYLCASSYVHQNEQFFGPGTRLTVL.

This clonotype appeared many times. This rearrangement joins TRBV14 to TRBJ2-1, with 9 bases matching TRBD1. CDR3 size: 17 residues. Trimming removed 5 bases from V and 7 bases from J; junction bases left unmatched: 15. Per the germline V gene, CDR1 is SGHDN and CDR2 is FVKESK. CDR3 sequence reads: CASSALLGQGTPNEQFF. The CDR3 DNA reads TGTGCCAGCAGCGCGCTCCTTGGACAGGGGACGCCTAATGAGCAGTTCTTC. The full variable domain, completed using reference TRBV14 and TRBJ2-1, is EAGVTQFPSHSVIEKGQTVTLRCDPISGHDNLYWYRRVMGKEIKFLLHFVKESKQDESGMPNNRFLAERTGGTYSTLKVQPAELEDSGVYFCASSALLGQGTPNEQFFGPGTRLTVL.

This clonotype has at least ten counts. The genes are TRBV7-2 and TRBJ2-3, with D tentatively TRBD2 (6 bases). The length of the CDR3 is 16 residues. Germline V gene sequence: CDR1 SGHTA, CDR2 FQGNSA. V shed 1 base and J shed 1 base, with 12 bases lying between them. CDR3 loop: CASSLGLVGRTDTQYF. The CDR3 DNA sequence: TGTGCCAGCAGCTTAGGACTAGTGGGACGCACAGATACGCAGTATTTT.

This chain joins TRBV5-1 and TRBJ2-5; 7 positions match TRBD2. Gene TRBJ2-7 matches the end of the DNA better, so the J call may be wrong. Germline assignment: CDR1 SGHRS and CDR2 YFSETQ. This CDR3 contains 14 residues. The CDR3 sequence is CASSGSGRTYEQYF. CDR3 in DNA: TGCGCCAGCAGCGGTAGCGGGCGCACCTACGAGCAGTACTTC.

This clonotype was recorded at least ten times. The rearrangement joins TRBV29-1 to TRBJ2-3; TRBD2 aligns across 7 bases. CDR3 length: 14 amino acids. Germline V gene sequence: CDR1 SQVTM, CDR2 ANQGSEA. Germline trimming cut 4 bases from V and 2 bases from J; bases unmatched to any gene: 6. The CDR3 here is CSVVSSGYTDTQYF. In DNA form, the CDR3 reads TGCAGCGTTGTGTCTAGCGGCTACACAGATACGCAGTATTTT.

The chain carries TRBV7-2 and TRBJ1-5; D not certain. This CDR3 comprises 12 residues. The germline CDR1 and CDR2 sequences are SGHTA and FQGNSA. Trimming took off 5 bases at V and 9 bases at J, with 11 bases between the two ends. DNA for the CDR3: TGTGCCAGCAGCCTAAGTGGTAGGCCCCAGCATTTT. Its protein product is CASSLSGRPQHF.

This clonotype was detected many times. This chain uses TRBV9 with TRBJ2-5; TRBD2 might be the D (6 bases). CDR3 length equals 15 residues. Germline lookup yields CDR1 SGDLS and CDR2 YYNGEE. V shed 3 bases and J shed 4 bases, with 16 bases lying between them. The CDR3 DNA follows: TGTGCCAGCAGCGCCACTGGCGGGCGGGGAGAGACCCAGTACTTC. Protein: CASSATGGRGETQYF.

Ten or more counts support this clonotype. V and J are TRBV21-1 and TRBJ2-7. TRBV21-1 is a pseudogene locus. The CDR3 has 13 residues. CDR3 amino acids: CASSNRRSYEQYF. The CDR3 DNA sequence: TGTGCCAGCAGCAATAGGAGATCCTACGAGCAGTACTTC.

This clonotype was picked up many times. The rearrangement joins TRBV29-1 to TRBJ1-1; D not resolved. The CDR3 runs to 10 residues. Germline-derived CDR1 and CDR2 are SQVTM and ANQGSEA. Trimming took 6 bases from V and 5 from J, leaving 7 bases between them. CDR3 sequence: CSVVGTEAFF. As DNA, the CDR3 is TGCAGCGTCGTCGGGACTGAAGCTTTCTTT. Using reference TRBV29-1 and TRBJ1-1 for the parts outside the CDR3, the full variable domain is SAVISQKPSRDICQRGTSLTIQCQVDSQVTMMFWYRQQPGQSLTLIATANQGSEATYESGFVIDKFPISRPNLTFSTLTVSNMSPEDSSIYLCSVVGTEAFFGQGTRLTVV.

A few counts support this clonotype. CDR3 amino acids: CASSEFRQGAGEQYF. The CDR3 region has the DNA TGTGCCAGCAGTGAATTTCGTCAGGGGGCGGGTGAGCAGTACTTC. The chain couples TRBV6-1 to TRBJ2-7; 8 bases line up with TRBD1. J gave up 7 bases and V 2 bases, and 10 bases lay outside the gene matches. CDR1 and CDR2 from the germline V gene are MNHNS and SASEGT. The CDR3 is 15 amino acids.

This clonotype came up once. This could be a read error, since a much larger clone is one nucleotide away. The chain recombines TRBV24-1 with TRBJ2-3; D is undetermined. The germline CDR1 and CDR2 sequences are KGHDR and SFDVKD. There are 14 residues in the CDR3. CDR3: CAASESGLRDTQYF. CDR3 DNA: TGTGCCGCCAGTGAGTCGGGCTTGAGAGATACGCAGTATTTT.

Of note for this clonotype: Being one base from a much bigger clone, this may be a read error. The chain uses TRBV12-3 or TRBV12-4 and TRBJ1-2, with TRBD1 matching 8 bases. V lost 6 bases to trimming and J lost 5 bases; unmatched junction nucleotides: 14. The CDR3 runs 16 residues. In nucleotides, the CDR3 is TGTGCCAGCAGCCTAATATCCACCGGGACAGGATATGGCTACACCTTC. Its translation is CASSLISTGTGYGYTF.

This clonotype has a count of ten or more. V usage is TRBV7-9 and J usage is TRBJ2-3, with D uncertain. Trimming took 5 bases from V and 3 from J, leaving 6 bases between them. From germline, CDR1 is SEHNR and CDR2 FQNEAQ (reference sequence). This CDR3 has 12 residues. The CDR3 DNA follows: TGTGCCAGCAGCAAAGCTACAGATACGCAGTATTTT. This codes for CASSKATDTQYF.

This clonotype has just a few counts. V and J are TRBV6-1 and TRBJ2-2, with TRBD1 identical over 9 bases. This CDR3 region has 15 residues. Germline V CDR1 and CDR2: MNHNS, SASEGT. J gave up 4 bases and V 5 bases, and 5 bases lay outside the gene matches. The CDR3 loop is CASSTGGLSTGELFF. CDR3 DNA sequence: TGTGCCAGCAGTACAGGGGGCCTGAGCACCGGGGAGCTGTTTTTT.